The 27 T cell receptor beta chains below come from one sample, sequenced in a study of blood T cell repertoires in COVID-19. TCRdb's copy holds only in-frame clones and misses some; the assay was immunoSEQ multiplex PCR. The data hold 400,000 to 550,000 clones, with 85% to 90% observed a single time. Sequencing was carried out using peripheral blood. The receptors derive from a woman in her 30s with acute or convalescent COVID-19.

The rearrangement uses TRBV28 and TRBJ2-5, with D maybe TRBD1 (5 bases). The length of the CDR3 is 13 residues. Germline V gene lookup returns CDR1 MDHEN and CDR2 SYDVKM. Trimming took off 7 bases at V and 5 bases at J, with 14 bases between the two ends. Here the CDR3 DNA reads TGTGCCAGCACCACCCAGGGTCGGGAGACCCAGTACTTC. This codes for CASTTQGRETQYF.

V is TRBV7-9 and J is TRBJ2-5; possible D gene TRBD2, 6 bases. CDR1 and CDR2 (germline): SEHNR, FQNEAQ (reference sequence). V was shortened by 4 bases and J by 5 bases, with 14 bases between the two germline ends. CDR3 size: 14 residues. CDR3 in amino acids: CASSSWGSGETQYF. CDR3 bases: TGTGCCAGCAGCTCCTGGGGGAGCGGGGAGACCCAGTACTTC.

This clone has just a few counts. This chain uses TRBV27 with TRBJ1-5; 7 bases map to TRBD1. CDR3 length equals 15 residues. Germline values: CDR1 MNHEY, CDR2 SMNVEV (reference sequence). V gave up 8 bases and J gave up 6 bases; unmatched junction bases: 13. The CDR3 region is CASASQGQLAQPQHF. The CDR3 coding sequence is TGTGCCAGCGCATCACAGGGGCAGCTGGCTCAGCCCCAGCATTTT.

This chain joins TRBV9 and TRBJ2-3; weak D call: TRBD2 (6 bases). The CDR3 is 14 residues long. CDR1 and CDR2 from the germline V gene are SGDLS and YYNGEE. The V and J ends lost 5 bases and 3 bases respectively, with 13 bases between them. The CDR3 coding sequence is TGTGCCAGCAGTTCGTCTAGCGAGACAGATACGCAGTATTTT. Translation: CASSSSSETDTQYF. Together with reference TRBV9 and TRBJ2-3, the CDR3 gives the full variable domain: DSGVTQTPKHLITATGQRVTLRCSPRSGDLSVYWYQQSLDQGLQFLIQYYNGEERAKGNILERFSAQQFPDLHSELNLSSLELGDSALYFCASSSSSETDTQYFGPGTRLTVL.

This rearrangement joins TRBV11-2 to TRBJ2-7; 9 nucleotides match TRBD1. The CDR3 length is 15 residues. V shed 1 base and J 3 bases; nucleotides not matched to a gene: 4. The germline V gene encodes CDR1 SGHAT and CDR2 FQNNGV. CDR3 DNA sequence: TGTGCCAGCAGCTTAGCTCAGGGACAGGGCTACGAGCAGTACTTC. This gives the protein CASSLAQGQGYEQYF. The full variable domain, rest sourced from reference TRBV11-2 and TRBJ2-7, is EAGVAQSPRYKIIEKRQSVAFWCNPISGHATLYWYQQILGQGPKLLIQFQNNGVVDDSQLPKDRFSAERLKGVDSTLKIQPAKLEDSAVYLCASSLAQGQGYEQYFGPGTRLTVT.

The rearrangement joins TRBV30 to TRBJ1-2; 8 nucleotides align to TRBD1. CDR3 length equals 13 residues. Trimming at V came to 0 bases and at J to 6 bases, leaving 3 bases not matched to a gene. The germline CDR1 and CDR2 sequences are GTSNPN and SVGIG (reference sequence). CDR3 in amino acids: CAWSVQQGDGYTF. The CDR3 nucleotides read TGTGCCTGGAGTGTACAACAGGGGGATGGCTACACCTTC. Drawing the rest from reference TRBV30 and TRBJ1-2, the complete variable domain is SQTIHQWPATLVQPVGSPLSLECTVEGTSNPNLYWYRQAAGRGLQLLFYSVGIGQISSEVPQNLSASRPQDRQFILSSKKLLLSDSGFYLCAWSVQQGDGYTFGSGTRLTVV.

V usage is TRBV5-1 and J usage is TRBJ2-1; 8 bases map to TRBD2. Germline V gene data show CDR1 as SGHRS and CDR2 as YFSETQ. V shed 0 bases and J 7 bases; nucleotides not matched to a gene: 6. There are 15 residues in the CDR3. CDR3 DNA sequence: TGCGCCAGCAGCTTGGCGGGGGGGACCGGGAATGAGCAGTTCTTC. Amino acids: CASSLAGGTGNEQFF.

The rearrangement links TRBV6-6 to TRBJ2-3; D is ambiguous. The CDR3 consists of 15 residues. Germline lookup yields CDR1 MNHNY and CDR2 SVGAGI (reference sequence). V was clipped by 6 bases and J by 0 bases, with 13 bases between them. CDR3 sequence (DNA): TGTGCCAGCAGGCTAGGCCCCACAAGCACAGATACGCAGTATTTT. As protein: CASRLGPTSTDTQYF.

CDR3 sequence reads: CASSYSRYTDTQYF. CDR3 sequence (DNA): TGTGCCAGCAGTTACTCGCGGTACACAGATACGCAGTATTTT. J is TRBJ2-3 and V is TRBV6-2 or TRBV6-3; D remains unclear. The V gene's germline CDR1 is MNHEY and CDR2 SVGEGT. The CDR3 totals 14 residues. Between the trimmed V and J ends, which lost 0 bases and 2 bases, there was a span of 6 bases.

The chain couples TRBV6-5 to TRBJ1-1; tentatively, D is TRBD1 (5 bases). Deletions cut 4 bases from V and 10 bases from J, with 10 bases between. The germline V gene encodes CDR1 MNHEY and CDR2 SVGAGI. The CDR3 sequence is 11 residues long. The CDR3 here is CASSSGGRAFF. In DNA, the CDR3 is TGTGCCAGCAGTTCGGGGGGGAGAGCTTTCTTT.

This rearrangement joins TRBV9 to TRBJ2-3, with D maybe TRBD1 (5 bases). V lost 4 bases, J lost 2 bases, and 23 bases lay in between. The CDR3 runs to 18 residues. Germline assignment: CDR1 SGDLS and CDR2 YYNGEE. CDR3: CASSPEGTGRYFTDTQYF. The CDR3 DNA is TGTGCCAGCAGCCCCGAAGGAACAGGTAGATATTTCACAGATACGCAGTATTTT.

The genes are TRBV6-1 and TRBJ1-5; 7 bases line up with TRBD1. The CDR3 contains 15 residues. Trimming cost V 1 base and J 5 bases; bases outside gene matches: 5. The germline gives CDR1 MNHNS, CDR2 SASEGT. The CDR3 sequence: CASSEGRTGDQPQHF. CDR3 coding DNA: TGTGCCAGCAGTGAAGGGAGGACAGGAGATCAGCCCCAGCATTTT.

The gene calls are TRBV28 and TRBJ2-3; D uncertain. The CDR3 runs to 12 residues. Germline V gives CDR1 MDHEN, CDR2 SYDVKM. The germline V and J ends were trimmed by 7 bases and 0 bases, with 5 bases remaining between them. The CDR3 coding sequence is TGTGCCAGCACCCCTAGCACAGATACGCAGTATTTT. Its protein product is CASTPSTDTQYF.

The gene calls are TRBV5-6 and TRBJ2-7; 11 bases map to TRBD1. Germline values: CDR1 SGHDT, CDR2 YYEEEE. Trimming took 2 bases from V and 6 from J; bases not matched to a gene: 4. The CDR3 sequence is 14 residues long. In DNA form, the CDR3 reads TGTGCCAGCAGCTTTACCGGGACAGGGGGCGAGCAGTACTTC. It translates to CASSFTGTGGEQYF.

This clone has just a few counts. The rearrangement uses TRBV28 and TRBJ2-2, with 8 bases that match TRBD1. Germline V gene lookup returns CDR1 MDHEN and CDR2 SYDVKM. After removal of 8 bases from V and 5 bases from J, the junction contained 13 bases not matched to a gene. CDR3 length equals 16 residues. The CDR3 DNA reads as TGTGCCAGCTTCAGGACAGGGACCGTGTGGACCGGGGAGCTGTTTTTT. Residues: CASFRTGTVWTGELFF.

This rearrangement joins TRBV5-5 to TRBJ1-5; weak D call: TRBD1 (6 bases). This CDR3 is 15 amino acids long. The germline V gene has CDR1 SGHKS and CDR2 YYEKEE (reference sequence). Trimming took off 0 bases at V and 1 base at J, with 8 bases between the two ends. As DNA, the CDR3 is TGTGCCAGCAGCTTGGCTGACAGGAGCAATCAGCCCCAGCATTTT. Protein product: CASSLADRSNQPQHF.

The table lists this clone with a count of one. The chain joins TRBV18 to TRBJ2-6; 7 nucleotides line up with TRBD1. V gave up 5 bases and J gave up 4 bases; unmatched junction bases: 8. Germline V gives CDR1 KGHSH, CDR2 LQKENI. The CDR3 length is 16 residues. CDR3 sequence (DNA): TGTGCCAGCTCAGCCTTGACAGGGACCGGGGCCAACGTCCTGACTTTC. Protein: CASSALTGTGANVLTF.

The CDR3 spells CASSLHPQRADRETQYF. The DNA for the CDR3 is TGTGCCAGCAGTTTACACCCGCAGAGGGCGGACCGGGAGACCCAGTACTTC. The V call is TRBV2, the J call TRBJ2-5, with D possibly TRBD2 on 5 matching bases. The CDR3 runs 17 residues. Germline V gene lookup returns CDR1 SNHLY and CDR2 FYNNEI. V was shortened by 5 bases and J by 5 bases, with 24 bases between the two germline ends.

This chain uses TRBV3-1 (or the pseudogene TRBV3-2) with TRBJ1-6; 7 positions agree with TRBD1. V lost 4 bases, J lost 9 bases, and 6 bases stayed unmatched. This CDR3 comprises 14 residues. The germline gives CDR1 LGHDT, CDR2 YNNKEL (reference sequence). The CDR3 nucleotides read TGTGCCAGCAGCCCCAGGGGGAAAGGTTCACCCCTCCACTTT. This codes for CASSPRGKGSPLHF.

The rearrangement uses TRBV6-2 or TRBV6-3 and TRBJ2-5, with 9 bases lining up with TRBD2. V lost 0 bases, J lost 1 base, and 6 bases stayed unmatched. The germline V gene has CDR1 MNHEY and CDR2 SVGEGT. This CDR3 spans 17 amino acids. CDR3 loop: CASSYSAASGIQETQYF. Here the CDR3 DNA reads TGTGCCAGCAGTTACTCGGCGGCTAGCGGGATCCAAGAGACCCAGTACTTC.

V gene TRBV19 combines with J gene TRBJ1-5; D possibly corresponds to TRBD1 (6 bases). V lost 5 bases and J 2 bases, leaving 13 bases between the germline ends. The CDR3 contains 15 residues. In germline, CDR1 is LNHDA, CDR2 SQIVND (reference sequence). The CDR3 here is CASSLARGGNQPQHF. The CDR3 DNA reads TGTGCCAGTAGTTTGGCCAGGGGTGGCAATCAGCCCCAGCATTTT.

The V gene is TRBV10-3, the J gene TRBJ1-1; D perhaps matches TRBD1 (5 bases). CDR3 length: 14 amino acids. CDR1 ENHRY and CDR2 SYGVKD come from the germline V gene. V was trimmed by 2 bases and J by 8 bases, leaving 15 bases between them. The chain's CDR3 is CAISESLGRTEAFF. The DNA for the CDR3 is TGTGCCATCAGTGAGAGTTTGGGAAGGACAGAAGCTTTCTTT.

This clone was recorded a few times. The chain carries TRBV27 and TRBJ2-3; D may be TRBD1 (5 bases). Germline CDR1 is MNHEY and CDR2 is SMNVEV (reference sequence). V shed 8 bases and J shed 2 bases, with 8 bases lying between them. The length of the CDR3 is 12 residues. CDR3 protein: CASAQVTDTQYF. In DNA form, the CDR3 reads TGTGCCAGCGCACAGGTCACAGATACGCAGTATTTT.

The CDR3 bases are TGTGCCAGCAGCTTGGAGGGGTTTGGATCCTACGAGCAGTACTTC. Its protein is CASSLEGFGSYEQYF. This sequence joins TRBV5-6 and TRBJ2-7; a possible D gene is TRBD1 (5 bases). Germline V gene lookup returns CDR1 SGHDT and CDR2 YYEEEE. The V and J ends lost 0 bases and 1 base respectively, with 11 bases between them. The length of the CDR3 is 15 residues.

The chain couples TRBV7-2 to TRBJ2-1, with 8 bases identical to TRBD2. Trimming cost V 5 bases and J 8 bases; bases outside gene matches: 14. This CDR3 region has 16 residues. Germline loops: CDR1 SGHTA, CDR2 FQGNSA. This CDR3 is CASSNLSAGGLHEQFF. The CDR3 bases are TGTGCCAGCAGCAATTTATCGGCGGGGGGTCTCCATGAGCAGTTCTTC.

The chain combines TRBV12-5 with TRBJ2-1, with D maybe TRBD1 (6 bases). V gave up 4 bases and J gave up 0 bases, with 10 bases separating them. The CDR3 sequence is 15 residues long. CDR1 and CDR2 from the germline V gene are LGHNT and FRNRAP. The CDR3 region has the DNA TGTGCTAGTGGTTGGCTGACAGGCTCCTACAATGAGCAGTTCTTC. This gives the protein CASGWLTGSYNEQFF.

The sample holds a few counts of this clone. This sequence joins TRBV6-5 and TRBJ1-3; D uncertain. CDR1 is MNHEY and CDR2 is SVGAGI in the germline V gene. Trimming took off 8 bases at V and 0 bases at J, with 14 bases between the two ends. This CDR3 comprises 15 residues. The CDR3 coding sequence is TGTGCCAGCTCGCAAACGGGATTCTCTGGAAACACCATATATTTT. Amino acids: CASSQTGFSGNTIYF.